These 13 T cell receptor beta chains originate from one sample sequenced in a study of cytomegalovirus exposure and HLA in healthy donors (dated by TCRdb to about 2017). Library generation was performed with the immunoSEQ multiplex PCR assay. For the multiplex PCR, a mixture combining 60 forward primers for TCR Vbeta segments and 13 reverse primers for TCR Jbeta segments was used. TCRdb stores this immuneACCESS table with in-frame sequences only. Part of the clones is absent; in the studies checked, under half of the shortfall reflects unresolved V genes, and no reason is known for the rest. The sample table on file contains 130,000 to 150,000 clones. The top ten clonotypes cover approximately 2.4% of the sample. The specimen was PBMCs. The receptors here all came from a man aged 35 to 55 in good health and CMV-seronegative.

This chain connects TRBV19 to TRBJ2-2, with D tentatively TRBD1 (6 bases). Germline CDR1 reads LNHDA; CDR2 reads SQIVND (reference sequence). Trimming cost V 9 bases and J 1 base, with 18 bases left between them. The CDR3 has 16 amino acids. The CDR3: CASKTGSRGNTGELFF. The DNA for the CDR3 is TGTGCCAGCAAAACAGGGAGTAGGGGGAACACCGGGGAGCTGTTTTTT.

The rearrangement joins TRBV4-2 to TRBJ2-3; 8 nucleotides align to TRBD1. CDR1 is LGHNA, CDR2 YNFKEQ, per germline. The CDR3 loop spans 17 amino acids. J was trimmed by 3 bases and V by 2 bases; bases with no gene match: 10. CDR3 amino acids: CASSQSTGGRGTDTQYF. For the CDR3, the DNA is TGTGCCAGCAGCCAAAGTACAGGGGGAAGGGGTACAGATACGCAGTATTTT.

V gene TRBV7-9 combines with J gene TRBJ1-4; D not resolved. Germline assignment: CDR1 SEHNR and CDR2 FQNEAQ (reference sequence). The V end lost 1 base, the J end lost 8 bases, and 5 bases lay between the germline ends. The CDR3 is made up of 12 amino acids. The CDR3 spells CASSLVAEKLFF. CDR3 nucleotide sequence: TGTGCCAGCAGCTTAGTGGCAGAAAAACTGTTTTTT.

V gene TRBV5-1 combines with J gene TRBJ1-1, with a possible D match to TRBD1 (5 bases). This CDR3 is built from 15 residues. In germline, CDR1 is SGHRS, CDR2 YFSETQ. The V and J ends lost 0 bases and 0 bases respectively, with 9 bases between them. The CDR3 coding sequence is TGCGCCAGCAGCTTGGACAGACAGTTGAACACTGAAGCTTTCTTT. Amino acids: CASSLDRQLNTEAFF.

The chain joins TRBV25-1 to TRBJ1-4, with 11 positions matching TRBD1. The germline V gene encodes CDR1 MGHDK and CDR2 SYGVNS. The CDR3 length is 17 residues. With V trimmed by 1 base and J by 2 bases, 3 bases remained unmatched. CDR3 sequence (DNA): TGTGCCAGCAGTGAATGGCGGACAGGGGGCACTAATGAAAAACTGTTTTTT. Its translation is CASSEWRTGGTNEKLFF.

The V gene is TRBV2, the J gene TRBJ1-3, with D perhaps matching TRBD1 (5 bases). Looked up from germline, CDR1 is SNHLY and CDR2 is FYNNEI. V lost 5 bases and J lost 2, with 16 bases in between. The CDR3 spans 16 residues. This CDR3 reads CASSYRGVSPGNTIYF. CDR3 sequence (DNA): TGTGCCAGCAGTTATCGGGGGGTAAGCCCTGGAAACACCATATATTTT.

The chain joins TRBV10-1 to TRBJ1-2; the D is unclear. V was clipped by 4 bases and J by 3 bases, with 21 bases between them. Germline CDR1 is WNHNN and CDR2 is SYGVQD (reference sequence). The length of the CDR3 is 17 residues. CDR3 bases: TGCGCCAGCAGTGGCTCAATCCCACGACTTGTACACTATGGCTACACCTTC. It yields the protein CASSGSIPRLVHYGYTF.

The rearrangement links TRBV11-2 to TRBJ2-7; TRBD1 matches 8 bases. V shed 6 bases and J 3 bases; nucleotides not matched to a gene: 10. Germline values: CDR1 SGHAT, CDR2 FQNNGV. The CDR3 runs 15 residues. The CDR3 DNA sequence: TGTGCCAGCAGTCGTCCGGGACAGGTCGTCTACGAGCAGTACTTC. This gives the protein CASSRPGQVVYEQYF.

The chain carries TRBV6-5 and TRBJ1-2; 8 bases line up with TRBD1. The CDR3 extends over 16 amino acids. The germline CDR1 and CDR2 sequences are MNHEY and SVGAGI. V lost 2 bases and J lost 0; bases outside the gene matches: 5. Written as DNA, the CDR3 is TGTGCCAGCAGTTACGGGACAGGAGCACCTAACTATGGCTACACCTTC. Amino acids: CASSYGTGAPNYGYTF.

The V and J genes are TRBV19 and TRBJ1-3; D remains ambiguous. Germline CDR1 LNHDA, CDR2 SQIVND (reference sequence). Trimming shortened V by 6 bases and J by 2 bases, and 14 bases separated the two germline ends. The CDR3 is 15 amino acids. As DNA, the CDR3 is TGTGCCAGTAGCCCTCCCGGGGTCGCTGGAAACACCATATATTTT. Its translation is CASSPPGVAGNTIYF.

For the CDR3, the DNA is TGTGCCAGCAGTTACGGGGGGGAGGGCTATGGCTACACCTTC. This translates into CASSYGGEGYGYTF. The chain has TRBV6-5 and TRBJ1-2, with a weak D call TRBD1 (5 bases). Trimming left V 2 bases short and J 4 bases short, with 11 bases between. The CDR3 runs to 14 residues. The germline V gene has CDR1 MNHEY and CDR2 SVGAGI.

For the CDR3, the DNA is TGCGCCAGCAGCCAAATCGCTAGCGGGGGGGCCGGCCAAGAGACCCAGTACTTC. As protein: CASSQIASGGAGQETQYF. The chain links TRBV4-1 to TRBJ2-5; 12 bases line up with TRBD2. This CDR3 comprises 18 residues. Germline V gene sequence: CDR1 MGHRA, CDR2 YSYEKL. The V segment lost 2 bases and the J segment 1 base; nucleotides outside the gene matches: 8.

The V call is TRBV19, the J call TRBJ1-1; 7 bases map to TRBD1. Germline lookup yields CDR1 LNHDA and CDR2 SQIVND (reference sequence). After removal of 0 bases from V and 10 bases from J, the junction contained 8 bases not matched to a gene. This CDR3 spans 14 amino acids. CDR3: CASSIEGGAGRAFF. The CDR3 DNA reads as TGTGCCAGTAGTATAGAAGGGGGCGCGGGTCGAGCTTTCTTT.